Shown below are 5 T cell receptor beta chains from a single sample sequenced in a study of T cell repertoires in cytomegalovirus infection. Antigen specificity for these receptors is unknown. TCRdb reprocessed the reads with MiXCR, giving one entry per CDR3 protein. The sample carries some 110,000 distinct CDR3 sequences, around 10% recorded once. The sequenced sample was PBMCs, sequenced either directly or after in vitro stimulation (not recorded which). Receptor source: a human donor in good health (CMV status not recorded). Some clones in this sample may be carry-over from other donors' samples.

This clonotype appeared a few times. The rearrangement links TRBV5-1 to TRBJ2-2; 7 positions agree with TRBD1. The CDR3 is made up of 18 amino acids. V shed 0 bases, J shed 2 bases, and the junction held 10 bases outside the gene matches. Germline V gene sequence: CDR1 SGHRS, CDR2 YFSETQ. The CDR3 DNA sequence: TGCGCCAGCAGCTTGGCCTATCGTAGGGGGCTAAACACCGGGGAGCTGTTTTTT. Translation: CASSLAYRRGLNTGELFF.

The sample holds many counts of this clonotype. The chain has TRBV7-2 and TRBJ1-5; 7 bases match TRBD1. After removal of 1 base from V and 1 base from J, the junction contained 7 bases not matched to a gene. The CDR3 totals 17 residues. Germline CDR1 is SGHTA and CDR2 is FQGNSA. The CDR3 region is CASSLVGGGGSNQPQHF. The CDR3, as DNA: TGTGCCAGCAGCTTAGTGGGAGGGGGCGGCAGCAATCAGCCCCAGCATTTT.

The rearrangement uses TRBV7-2 and TRBJ2-3; no clear D gene. In germline, CDR1 is SGHTA, CDR2 FQGNSA. The CDR3 sequence is 15 residues long. Trimming stripped 1 base from V and 2 bases from J, with 10 bases between. CDR3 residues: CASSLVQRHTDTQYF. CDR3 DNA sequence: TGTGCCAGCAGCTTAGTTCAGAGGCACACAGATACGCAGTATTTT.

This clonotype was counted only a few times. The chain joins TRBV19 to TRBJ1-5; a possible D gene is TRBD1 (6 bases). CDR1 is LNHDA, CDR2 SQIVND, per germline (reference sequence). The CDR3 consists of 15 residues. V shed 7 bases and J shed 1 base, with 14 bases lying between them. DNA for the CDR3: TGTGCCAGTATCGGGCAGGGGTTGAGCAATCAGCCCCAGCATTTT. Its translation: CASIGQGLSNQPQHF.

In the case of this clonotype: Possible read error: a much larger clone is one base away. The chain carries TRBV7-8 and TRBJ2-3; D is perhaps TRBD2 (6 bases). V shed 5 bases and J shed 0 bases, with 12 bases lying between them. The germline CDR1 and CDR2 sequences are SGHVS and FQNEAQ. This CDR3 region has 15 residues. Written as DNA, the CDR3 is TGTGCCAGCAGCAACCGGGACTCTAGCACAGATACGCAGTATTTT. This translates into CASSNRDSSTDTQYF.